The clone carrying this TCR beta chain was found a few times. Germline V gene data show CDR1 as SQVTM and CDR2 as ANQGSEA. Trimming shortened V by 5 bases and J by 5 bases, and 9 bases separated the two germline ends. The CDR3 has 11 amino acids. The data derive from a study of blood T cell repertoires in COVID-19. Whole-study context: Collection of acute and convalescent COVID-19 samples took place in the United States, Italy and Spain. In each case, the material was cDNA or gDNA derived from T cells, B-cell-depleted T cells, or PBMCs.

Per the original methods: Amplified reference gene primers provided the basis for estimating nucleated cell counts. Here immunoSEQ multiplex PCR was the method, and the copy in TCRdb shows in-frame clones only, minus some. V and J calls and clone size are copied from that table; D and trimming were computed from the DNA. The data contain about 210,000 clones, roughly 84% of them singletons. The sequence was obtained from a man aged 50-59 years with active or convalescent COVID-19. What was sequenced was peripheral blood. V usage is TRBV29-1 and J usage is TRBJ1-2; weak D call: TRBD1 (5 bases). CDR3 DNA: TGCAGCGTTCAGTCAGGGTATGGCTACACCTTC. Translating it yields CSVQSGYGYTF. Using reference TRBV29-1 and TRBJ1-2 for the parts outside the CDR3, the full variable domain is SAVISQKPSRDICQRGTSLTIQCQVDSQVTMMFWYRQQPGQSLTLIATANQGSEATYESGFVIDKFPISRPNLTFSTLTVSNMSPEDSSIYLCSVQSGYGYTFGSGTRLTVV.